The clone carrying this T cell receptor (beta chain) was seen a few times. The CDR3 sequence is 15 residues long. The J segment lost 1 base and the V segment lost 5 bases, leaving 6 bases of the junction unmatched. Germline assignment: CDR1 SEHNR and CDR2 FQNEAQ (reference sequence). The data derive from a study of CD8+ T cells in alopecia areata. Sequencing templates came from extracted RNA that was reverse transcribed into cDNA. Method: immunoSEQ multiplex PCR; TCRdb's copy keeps in-frame clones and lacks some. Among over 25,000 clones listed, over 60% were seen once. Patients with alopecia areata provided lesional scalp punch biopsies as well as peripheral blood.

The chain uses TRBV7-9 and TRBJ1-1; 8 nucleotides line up with TRBD1. The sequencing sample was made of NKG2D-low CD8+ T cells sorted from blood. This sequence was found in a human donor with alopecia areata. CDR3 loop: CASSPKTGENTEAFF. The CDR3 nucleotides are TGTGCCAGCAGCCCGAAGACAGGGGAGAACACTGAAGCTTTCTTT.